The 22 T cell receptor beta chains listed next were all sequenced from one sample in a study of T cells in Graves' hyperthyroidism and ophthalmopathy. Amplification yielded TCR beta CDR3 regions, with RNA transcripts as the source. First-round RT-PCR of the TCR CDR3 relied on the HTBI primer set. A single record per CDR3 protein comes from TCRdb applying MiXCR to the multiplex PCR reads. Of hundreds of thousands of distinct CDR3 sequences listed, 16% were seen once; the top ten hold about 18%. The sequenced material came from blood. The receptors come from a woman in her late teens or twenties with Graves' hyperthyroidism.

This chain links TRBV4-1 with TRBJ2-2; tentative D call: TRBD1 (5 bases). CDR1 and CDR2 from the germline V gene are MGHRA and YSYEKL. This CDR3 is built from 16 residues. The V end lost 0 bases, the J end lost 0 bases, and 8 bases lay between the germline ends. CDR3 DNA: TGCGCCAGCAGCCAAGACGACAGATCGAACACCGGGGAGCTGTTTTTT. This encodes CASSQDDRSNTGELFF.

This clonotype was seen ten or more times. The CDR3 coding sequence is TGTGCCAGCAGTGTCTCCGGGACAGGGGGCAGTGAGCAGTTCTTC. It encodes CASSVSGTGGSEQFF. This chain connects TRBV6-1 to TRBJ2-1; 12 bases map to TRBD1. The CDR3 is 15 residues long. Germline CDR1 MNHNS, CDR2 SASEGT. The V segment lost 4 bases and the J segment 9 bases; nucleotides outside the gene matches: 7.

This clonotype has more than one count but fewer than ten. The rearrangement links TRBV5-1 to TRBJ1-2; D is unclear. The germline CDR1 and CDR2 sequences are SGHRS and YFSETQ. With 2 bases removed from V and 0 bases from J, the gap between germline ends came to 8 bases. CDR3 length equals 14 residues. The DNA for the CDR3 is TGCGCCAGCAGCTTACCCAAGACTAACTATGGCTACACCTTC. Translation gives CASSLPKTNYGYTF.

This clonotype was seen only a few times. A much more abundant neighbour one base away suggests this may be a read error. The chain is built from TRBV7-9 and TRBJ1-1, with no clear D. The V end was cut by 2 bases, the J end by 6 bases, with 7 bases between. The CDR3 runs to 12 residues. CDR1 SEHNR and CDR2 FQNEAQ come from the germline V gene (reference sequence). The CDR3 sequence: CASSLSVPEAFF. CDR3 nucleotide sequence: TGTGCCAGCAGCTTATCCGTCCCTGAAGCTTTCTTT.

This clonotype has at least ten counts. The chain uses TRBV15 and TRBJ2-7; D possibly corresponds to TRBD1 (6 bases). Germline assignment: CDR1 LNHNV and CDR2 YYDKDF (reference sequence). V was trimmed by 1 base and J by 1 base, leaving 20 bases between them. This CDR3 contains 18 residues. The CDR3 here is CATSRVGGLLGASYEQYF. CDR3 DNA: TGTGCCACCAGCAGAGTCGGCGGACTCCTGGGGGCTTCCTACGAGCAGTACTTC.

The chain recombines TRBV10-1 with TRBJ1-1; tentatively, D is TRBD1 (5 bases). This CDR3 comprises 15 residues. Germline assignment: CDR1 WNHNN and CDR2 SYGVQD (reference sequence). The V and J ends lost 5 bases and 1 base respectively, with 14 bases between them. The CDR3 is CASSMGPRGNTEAFF. Here the CDR3 DNA reads TGCGCCAGCAGTATGGGACCACGGGGGAACACTGAAGCTTTCTTT.

This chain uses TRBV19 with TRBJ2-6, with TRBD1 identical over 7 bases. V was clipped by 3 bases and J by 4 bases; unmatched bases: 3. The CDR3 has 15 amino acids. From germline, CDR1 is LNHDA and CDR2 SQIVND (reference sequence). The CDR3 DNA reads TGTGCCAGTAGTATTGAGGGGGCAGGGGCCAACGTCCTGACTTTC. Protein sequence: CASSIEGAGANVLTF.

This clonotype came up a few times. V and J are TRBV4-2 and TRBJ1-2, with 7 bases matching TRBD1. The V gene end was trimmed by 7 bases and the J gene end by 2 bases; junction bases not matched to a gene: 7. The CDR3 consists of 14 residues. Germline CDR1 is LGHNA and CDR2 is YNFKEQ. CDR3 sequence (DNA): TGTGCCAGCACCCTGGACAGGTTCAACTATGGCTACACCTTC. Translating it yields CASTLDRFNYGYTF.

V usage is TRBV6-2 or TRBV6-3 and J usage is TRBJ2-6; the D gene is possibly TRBD1 (6 bases). Trimming left V 7 bases short and J 0 bases short, with 13 bases between. The germline V gene has CDR1 MNHEY and CDR2 SVGEGT. The CDR3 totals 16 residues. In nucleotides, the CDR3 is TGTGCCAGCATCCGACAGGTTAGCTCTGGGGCCAACGTCCTGACTTTC. Translated: CASIRQVSSGANVLTF.

V is TRBV12-3 or TRBV12-4 and J is TRBJ2-4; 8 positions match TRBD2. CDR3 length: 14 residues. Trimming cost V 6 bases and J 7 bases; bases outside gene matches: 8. CDR3 sequence (DNA): TGTGCCAGCAGCCTAGCGGGCTCAAGTAACATTCAGTACTTC. It specifies CASSLAGSSNIQYF.

The V and J genes are TRBV25-1 and TRBJ2-1; 12 positions match TRBD2. Germline lookup yields CDR1 MGHDK and CDR2 SYGVNS. The CDR3 spans 17 residues. J gave up 9 bases and V 0 bases, and 9 bases lay outside the gene matches. Here the CDR3 DNA reads TGTGCCAGCAGTGAATACGCCGGACTAGCGGGGACCGTTGAGCAGTTCTTC. Translating gives CASSEYAGLAGTVEQFF.

The V call is TRBV24-1, the J call TRBJ2-5; 7 bases match TRBD1. This CDR3 spans 14 amino acids. V dropped 5 bases and J dropped 2; count of bases not matched to a gene: 4. In germline, CDR1 is KGHDR, CDR2 SFDVKD. Written as DNA, the CDR3 is TGTGCCACCAGTGGACAGGGCCCTCAAGAGACCCAGTACTTC. This translates into CATSGQGPQETQYF.

The table lists this clonotype with many counts. This chain joins TRBV20-1 and TRBJ2-5; D is ambiguous. The V end lost 6 bases, the J end lost 5 bases, and 28 bases lay between the germline ends. CDR1 DFQATT and CDR2 SNEGSKA come from the germline V gene (reference sequence). The CDR3 has 17 residues. The chain's CDR3 is CSASPPAGQAALETQYF. DNA for the CDR3: TGCAGTGCCTCTCCCCCCGCCGGGCAGGCCGCATTGGAGACCCAGTACTTC.

This clonotype came up many times. The CDR3 reads CASSLGQVRNYGYTF. CDR3 nucleotides: TGTGCCAGCAGTTTGGGCCAGGTCCGTAACTATGGCTACACCTTC. This chain joins TRBV12-3 or TRBV12-4 and TRBJ1-2, with D hard to call. The length of the CDR3 is 15 residues. V lost 3 bases, J lost 1 base, and 12 bases lay in between.

This clonotype was seen more than once but under ten times. The chain recombines TRBV2 with TRBJ2-7; D is undetermined. V lost 8 bases to trimming and J lost 2 bases, with 16 bases between them. This CDR3 is built from 14 residues. The V gene's germline CDR1 is SNHLY and CDR2 FYNNEI. The CDR3 DNA is TGTGCCAGCCAAAAGAGAGACAACACCTACGAGCAGTACTTC. It yields the protein CASQKRDNTYEQYF.

The chain recombines TRBV18 with TRBJ2-1, with 9 bases identical to TRBD1. V gave up 0 bases and J gave up 2 bases; unmatched junction bases: 2. This CDR3 comprises 16 residues. Germline values: CDR1 KGHSH, CDR2 LQKENI. Written as DNA, the CDR3 is TGTGCCAGCTCACCACCGGGGGACAGGGCCTACAATGAGCAGTTCTTC. It encodes CASSPPGDRAYNEQFF.

This sequence joins TRBV28 and TRBJ2-2, with 12 bases matching TRBD1. The V segment lost 7 bases and the J segment 6 bases; nucleotides outside the gene matches: 9. The CDR3 extends over 16 amino acids. Germline V gives CDR1 MDHEN, CDR2 SYDVKM. The CDR3 nucleotides read TGTGCCAGCATTCACCCGGGACAGGGGGCCGCCGGGGAGCTGTTTTTT. This sequence encodes CASIHPGQGAAGELFF.

This clonotype has just a few counts. This chain uses TRBV5-1 with TRBJ2-5, with 9 bases identical to TRBD2. CDR1 is SGHRS and CDR2 is YFSETQ in the germline V gene. The CDR3 extends over 15 amino acids. V lost 2 bases and J lost 4; bases outside the gene matches: 6. The CDR3 DNA sequence: TGCGCCAGCAGCTTCGGACTAGCGAGGGTAGAGACCCAGTACTTC. Its translation: CASSFGLARVETQYF.

The chain is built from TRBV5-1 and TRBJ1-1; D might be TRBD1 (5 bases). Deletions cut 4 bases from V and 4 bases from J, with 11 bases between. CDR3 size: 13 residues. Germline V gene lookup returns CDR1 SGHRS and CDR2 YFSETQ. The CDR3 loop reads CASSRDGCTEAFF. CDR3 coding DNA: TGCGCCAGCAGCCGGGACGGCTGCACTGAAGCTTTCTTT. The whole variable domain, remainder taken from reference TRBV5-1 and TRBJ1-1, is KAGVTQTPRYLIKTRGQQVTLSCSPISGHRSVSWYQQTPGQGLQFLFEYFSETQRNKGNFPGRFSGRQFSNSRSEMNVSTLELGDSALYLCASSRDGCTEAFFGQGTRLTVV.

There are many counts of this clonotype. One junction end disagrees with the germline gene, perhaps due to a read error. The V call is TRBV7-9, the J call TRBJ1-4, with a possible D match to TRBD1 (5 bases). This CDR3 spans 15 amino acids. Germline V gene lookup returns CDR1 SEHNR and CDR2 FQNEAQ (reference sequence). The CDR3 region is CASSLDPGPNEKLFF. CDR3 coding DNA: TGTGCCAGCAGTTTAGATCCGGGACCCAATGAAAAACTGTTTTTT.

This clonotype was detected ten times or more. J is TRBJ2-7 and V is TRBV28; perhaps TRBD1 as D (6 bases). The germline V and J ends were trimmed by 0 bases and 5 bases, with 17 bases remaining between them. The CDR3 has 16 amino acids. From germline, CDR1 is MDHEN and CDR2 SYDVKM. The CDR3 loop is CASSLWGNRVSHEQYF. The CDR3 DNA reads as TGTGCCAGCAGTTTATGGGGAAACAGGGTGTCCCACGAGCAGTACTTC.

At least ten counts were recorded for this clonotype. The chain couples TRBV15 to TRBJ2-7, with 7 bases fitting TRBD2. J lost 4 bases, V lost 5 bases, and 8 bases had no gene match. CDR1 and CDR2 from the germline V gene are LNHNV and YYDKDF (reference sequence). The CDR3 is made up of 14 amino acids. The CDR3: CATSSGGGLYEQYF. The CDR3 nucleotides are TGTGCCACCAGCTCTGGGGGAGGGCTATACGAGCAGTACTTC.